This TCR beta chain is drawn from a study of CD8 T cells in ankylosing spondylitis. General observations from the study: Disease-linked clones reportedly showed significant enrichment in matched ankylosing spondylitis synovial fluid. Made up of 7 to 9 highly homologous variants, a TCR beta motif appeared characteristic of ankylosing spondylitis blood. Relatively rare in peripheral blood, disease-linked clones were also CD8+.

Notes on this clonotype: Its antigen is as yet unknown.

Scientists made TCR beta libraries using quantitative 5'-RACE with molecular barcodes. TCRdb re-derived calls from the 5' RACE reads in MiXCR, one entry per CDR3 protein. The repertoire holds a few hundred thousand distinct CDR3 sequences, with around 17% as singletons. The germline gives CDR1 SGHTA, CDR2 FQGTGA. V lost 1 base and J 0 bases, leaving 6 bases between the germline ends. The CDR3 contains 14 residues. This sequence joins TRBV7-3 and TRBJ1-1; D gene unclear. The source material was blood, either unsorted or a sorted T cell fraction (not recorded which). This TCR was recovered from a male donor with ankylosing spondylitis. The chain's CDR3 is CASSLNEMNTEAFF. For the CDR3, the DNA is TGTGCCAGCAGCTTAAATGAAATGAACACTGAAGCTTTCTTT.